This T cell receptor (beta chain) was sequenced for a study of blood T cell repertoires in COVID-19. Study summary: From the United States, Italy and Spain came samples of acute and convalescent COVID-19.

Original methodology: Reference gene primer amplification yielded estimated nucleated cell counts. Measured with immunoSEQ multiplex PCR; TCRdb has only the in-frame clones, and not every one. That table furnishes V, J and clone size, whereas the DNA furnished D and trimming. This sample has roughly 70,000 clones, with under 95% found just once. V was cut by 5 bases and J by 2 bases, with 16 bases left in between. Germline CDR1 PRHDT, CDR2 FYEKMQ (reference sequence). This CDR3 is built from 15 residues. The sample comprised peripheral blood. The TCR comes from a man between 45 and 60 years old with acute or convalescent COVID-19. The chain joins TRBV13 to TRBJ2-7; a possible D gene is TRBD2 (7 bases). CDR3: CASSEGGGRAYEQYF. The CDR3, as DNA: TGTGCCAGCAGCGAGGGGGGGGGAAGAGCCTACGAGCAGTACTTC.